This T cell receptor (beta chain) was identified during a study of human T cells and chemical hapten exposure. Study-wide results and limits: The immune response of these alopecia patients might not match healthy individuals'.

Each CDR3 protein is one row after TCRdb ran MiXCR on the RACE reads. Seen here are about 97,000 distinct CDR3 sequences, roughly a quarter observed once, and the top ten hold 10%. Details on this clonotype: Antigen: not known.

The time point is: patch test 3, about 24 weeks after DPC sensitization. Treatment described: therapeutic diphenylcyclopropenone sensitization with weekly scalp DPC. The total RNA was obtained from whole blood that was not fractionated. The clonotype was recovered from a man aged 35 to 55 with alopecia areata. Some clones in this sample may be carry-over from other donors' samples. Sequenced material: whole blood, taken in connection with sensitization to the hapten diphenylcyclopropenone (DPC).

The DNA for the CDR3 is TGCGCCAGCAGCTCGCCCGGGAACACCATATATTTT. Translated: CASSSPGNTIYF. The chain has TRBV5-1 and TRBJ1-3; D is ambiguous. Per germline, CDR1 SGHRS and CDR2 YFSETQ. V was clipped by 3 bases and J by 7 bases, with 8 bases between them. The CDR3 is 12 amino acids.